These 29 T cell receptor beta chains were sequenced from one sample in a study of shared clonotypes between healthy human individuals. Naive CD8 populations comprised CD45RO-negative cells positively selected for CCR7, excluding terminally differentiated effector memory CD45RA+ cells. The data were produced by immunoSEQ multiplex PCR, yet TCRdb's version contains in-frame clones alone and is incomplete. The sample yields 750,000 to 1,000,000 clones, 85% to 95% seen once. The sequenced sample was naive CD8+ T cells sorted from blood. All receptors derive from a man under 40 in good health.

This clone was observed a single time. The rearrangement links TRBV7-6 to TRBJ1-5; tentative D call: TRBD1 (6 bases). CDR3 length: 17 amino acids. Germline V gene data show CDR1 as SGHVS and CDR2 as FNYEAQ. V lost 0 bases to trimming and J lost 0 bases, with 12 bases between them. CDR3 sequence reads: CASSLAAGTYSNQPQHF. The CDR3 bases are TGTGCCAGCAGCTTAGCGGCCGGGACATATAGCAATCAGCCCCAGCATTTT.

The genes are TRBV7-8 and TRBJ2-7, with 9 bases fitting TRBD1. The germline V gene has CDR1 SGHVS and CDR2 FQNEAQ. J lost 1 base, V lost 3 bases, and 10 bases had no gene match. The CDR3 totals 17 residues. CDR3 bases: TGTGCCAGCAGCTTCCTCCCGGGGACAGGGAGTTCCTACGAGCAGTACTTC. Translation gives CASSFLPGTGSSYEQYF.

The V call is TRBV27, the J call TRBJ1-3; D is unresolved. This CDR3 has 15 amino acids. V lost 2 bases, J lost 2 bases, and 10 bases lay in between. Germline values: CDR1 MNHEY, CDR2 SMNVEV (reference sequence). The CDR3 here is CASSLVPLAGNTIYF. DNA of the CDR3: TGTGCCAGCAGTTTAGTTCCTCTTGCTGGAAACACCATATATTTT.

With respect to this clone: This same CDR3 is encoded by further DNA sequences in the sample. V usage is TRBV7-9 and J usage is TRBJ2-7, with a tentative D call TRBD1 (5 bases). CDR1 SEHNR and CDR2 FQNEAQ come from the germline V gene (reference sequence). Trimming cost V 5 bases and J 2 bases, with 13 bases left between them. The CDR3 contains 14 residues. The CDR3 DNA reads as TGTGCCAGCAGCCCGACCGACAGAGCCTACGAGCAGTACTTC. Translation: CASSPTDRAYEQYF.

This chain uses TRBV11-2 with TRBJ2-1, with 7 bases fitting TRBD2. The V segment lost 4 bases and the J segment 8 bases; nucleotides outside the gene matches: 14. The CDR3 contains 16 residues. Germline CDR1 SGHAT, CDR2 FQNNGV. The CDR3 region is CASSSHVVVAGDEQFF. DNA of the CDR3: TGTGCCAGCAGCTCCCATGTGGTGGTGGCGGGAGATGAGCAGTTCTTC.

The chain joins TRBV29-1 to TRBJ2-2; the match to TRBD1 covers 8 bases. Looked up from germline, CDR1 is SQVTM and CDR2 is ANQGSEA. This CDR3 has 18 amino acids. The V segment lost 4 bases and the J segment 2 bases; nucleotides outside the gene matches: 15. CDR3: CSVGDPGQGFSNTGELFF. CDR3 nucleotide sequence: TGCAGCGTTGGGGATCCCGGACAGGGTTTTTCTAACACCGGGGAGCTGTTTTTT.

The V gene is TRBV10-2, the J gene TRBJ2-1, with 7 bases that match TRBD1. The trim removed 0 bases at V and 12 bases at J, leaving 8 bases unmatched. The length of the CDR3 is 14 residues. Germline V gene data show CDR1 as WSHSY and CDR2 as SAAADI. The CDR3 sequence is CASSESGVAGGQFF. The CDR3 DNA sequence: TGCGCCAGCAGTGAGTCGGGTGTAGCAGGGGGGCAGTTCTTC.

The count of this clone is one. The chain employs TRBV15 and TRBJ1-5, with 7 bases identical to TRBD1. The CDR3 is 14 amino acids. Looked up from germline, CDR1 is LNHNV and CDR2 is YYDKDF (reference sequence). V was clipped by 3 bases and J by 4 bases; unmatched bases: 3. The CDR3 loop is CATSSGTVNQPQHF. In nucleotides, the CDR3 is TGTGCCACCAGCAGCGGGACAGTAAATCAGCCCCAGCATTTT.

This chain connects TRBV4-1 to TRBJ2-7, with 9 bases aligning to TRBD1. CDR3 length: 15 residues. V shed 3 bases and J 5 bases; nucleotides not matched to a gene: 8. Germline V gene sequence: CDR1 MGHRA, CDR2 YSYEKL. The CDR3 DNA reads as TGCGCCAGCAGCCAGGAAGGACAGGGGATACACGAGCAGTACTTC. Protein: CASSQEGQGIHEQYF.

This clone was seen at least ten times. CDR3 bases: TGTGCCAGCAGCTTAGATTGGAACCGGGGTGAAGCTTTCTTT. Translating gives CASSLDWNRGEAFF. V and J are TRBV7-9 and TRBJ1-1; D remains ambiguous. From germline, CDR1 is SEHNR and CDR2 FQNEAQ (reference sequence). This CDR3 comprises 14 residues. V shed 1 base and J shed 7 bases, with 13 bases lying between them.

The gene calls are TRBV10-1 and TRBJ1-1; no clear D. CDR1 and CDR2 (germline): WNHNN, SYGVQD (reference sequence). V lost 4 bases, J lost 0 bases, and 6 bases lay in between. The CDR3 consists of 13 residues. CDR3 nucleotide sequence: TGCGCCAGCAGTGGTCACTTGAACACTGAAGCTTTCTTT. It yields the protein CASSGHLNTEAFF.

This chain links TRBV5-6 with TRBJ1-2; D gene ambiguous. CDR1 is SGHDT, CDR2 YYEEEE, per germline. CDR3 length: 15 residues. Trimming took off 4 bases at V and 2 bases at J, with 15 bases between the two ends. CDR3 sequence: CASSPVINGNYGYTF. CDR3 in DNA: TGTGCCAGCAGCCCTGTAATCAACGGGAACTATGGCTACACCTTC.

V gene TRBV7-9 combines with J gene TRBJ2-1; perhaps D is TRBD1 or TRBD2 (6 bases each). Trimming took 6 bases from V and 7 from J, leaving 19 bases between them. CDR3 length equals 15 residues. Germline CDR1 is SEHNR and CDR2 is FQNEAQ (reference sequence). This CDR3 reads CASRGGQGHQNEQFF. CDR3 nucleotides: TGTGCCAGCAGGGGGGGCCAGGGTCATCAAAATGAGCAGTTCTTC.

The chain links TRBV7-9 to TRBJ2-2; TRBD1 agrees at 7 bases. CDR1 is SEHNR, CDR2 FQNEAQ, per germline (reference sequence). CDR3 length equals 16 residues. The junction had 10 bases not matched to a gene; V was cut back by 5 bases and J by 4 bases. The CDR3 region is CASSPRGSEGTGELFF. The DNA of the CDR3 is TGTGCCAGCAGCCCCAGGGGGAGTGAAGGCACCGGGGAGCTGTTTTTT.

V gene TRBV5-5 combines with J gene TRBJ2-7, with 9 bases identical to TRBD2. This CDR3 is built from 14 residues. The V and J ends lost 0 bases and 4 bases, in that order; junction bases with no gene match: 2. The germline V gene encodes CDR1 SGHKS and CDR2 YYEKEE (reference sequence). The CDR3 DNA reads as TGTGCCAGCAGCTTGGACGCGGGAGGGTACGAGCAGTACTTC. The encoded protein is CASSLDAGGYEQYF.

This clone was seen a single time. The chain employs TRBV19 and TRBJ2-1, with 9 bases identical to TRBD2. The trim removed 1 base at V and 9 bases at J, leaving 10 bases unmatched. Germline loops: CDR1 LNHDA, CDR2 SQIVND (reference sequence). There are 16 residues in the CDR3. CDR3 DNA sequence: TGTGCCAGTAGTATAGTTAGCGGGAGCGGCGGCGTTGAGCAGTTCTTC. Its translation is CASSIVSGSGGVEQFF.

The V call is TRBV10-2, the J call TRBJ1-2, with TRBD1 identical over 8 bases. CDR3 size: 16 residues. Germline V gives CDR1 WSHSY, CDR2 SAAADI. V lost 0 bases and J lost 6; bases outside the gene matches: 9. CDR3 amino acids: CASSESLGRGRDGYTF. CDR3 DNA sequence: TGCGCCAGCAGTGAGTCGTTGGGCAGGGGGCGAGATGGCTACACCTTC.

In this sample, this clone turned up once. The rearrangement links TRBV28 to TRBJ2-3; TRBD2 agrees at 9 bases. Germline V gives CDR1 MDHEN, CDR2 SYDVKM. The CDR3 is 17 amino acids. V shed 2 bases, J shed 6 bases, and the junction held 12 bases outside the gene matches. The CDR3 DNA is TGTGCCAGCAGTTTAAGGGCTAGCGGGATACTCTCGGATACGCAGTATTTT. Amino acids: CASSLRASGILSDTQYF.

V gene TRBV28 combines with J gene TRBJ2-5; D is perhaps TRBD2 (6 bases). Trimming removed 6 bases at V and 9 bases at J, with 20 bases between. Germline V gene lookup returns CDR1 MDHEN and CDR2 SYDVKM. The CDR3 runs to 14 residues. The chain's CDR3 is CASRAIGGSRAQYF. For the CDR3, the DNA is TGTGCCAGCAGGGCCATTGGAGGGAGTAGGGCCCAGTACTTC.

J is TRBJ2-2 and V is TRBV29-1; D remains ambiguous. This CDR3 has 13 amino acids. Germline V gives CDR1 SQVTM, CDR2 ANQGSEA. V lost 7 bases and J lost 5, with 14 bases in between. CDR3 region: CSGKSALTGELFF. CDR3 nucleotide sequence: TGCAGCGGCAAAAGCGCCCTAACCGGGGAGCTGTTTTTT.

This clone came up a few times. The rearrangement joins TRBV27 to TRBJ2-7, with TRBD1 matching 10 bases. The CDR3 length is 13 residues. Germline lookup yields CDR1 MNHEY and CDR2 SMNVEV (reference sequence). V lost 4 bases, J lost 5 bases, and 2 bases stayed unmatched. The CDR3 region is CASSSGTGDEQYF. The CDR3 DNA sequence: TGTGCCAGCAGTTCCGGGACAGGGGACGAGCAGTACTTC.

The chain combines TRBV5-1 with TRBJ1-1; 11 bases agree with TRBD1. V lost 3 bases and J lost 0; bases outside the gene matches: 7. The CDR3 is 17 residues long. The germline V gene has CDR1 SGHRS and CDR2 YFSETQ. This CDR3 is CASSSAGTGGMNTEAFF. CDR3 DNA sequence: TGCGCCAGCAGCTCCGCCGGGACAGGGGGAATGAACACTGAAGCTTTCTTT.

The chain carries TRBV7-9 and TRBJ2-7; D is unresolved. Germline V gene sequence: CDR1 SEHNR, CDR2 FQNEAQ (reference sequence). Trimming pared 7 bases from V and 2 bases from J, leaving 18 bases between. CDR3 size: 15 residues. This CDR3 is CASTNLGTETYEQYF. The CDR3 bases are TGTGCCAGCACCAATCTCGGCACGGAGACCTACGAGCAGTACTTC.

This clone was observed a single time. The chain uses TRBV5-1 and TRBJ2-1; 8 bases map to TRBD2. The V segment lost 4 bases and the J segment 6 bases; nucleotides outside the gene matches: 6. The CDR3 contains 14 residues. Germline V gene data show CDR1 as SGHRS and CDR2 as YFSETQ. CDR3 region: CASSVTSGINEQFF. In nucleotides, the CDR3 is TGCGCCAGCAGCGTAACTAGCGGAATCAATGAGCAGTTCTTC.

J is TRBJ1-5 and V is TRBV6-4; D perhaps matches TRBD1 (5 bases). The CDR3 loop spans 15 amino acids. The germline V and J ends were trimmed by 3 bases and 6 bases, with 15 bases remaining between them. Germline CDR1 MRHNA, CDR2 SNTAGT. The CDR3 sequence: CASSETGGSGQPQHF. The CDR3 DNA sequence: TGTGCCAGCAGTGAGACCGGGGGGAGCGGTCAGCCCCAGCATTTT.

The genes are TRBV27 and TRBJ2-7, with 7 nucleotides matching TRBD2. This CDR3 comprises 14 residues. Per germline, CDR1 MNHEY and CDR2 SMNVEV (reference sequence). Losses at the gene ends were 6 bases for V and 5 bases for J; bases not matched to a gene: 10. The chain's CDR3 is CASSWAGVAHEQYF. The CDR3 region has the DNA TGTGCCAGCAGCTGGGCGGGAGTGGCTCACGAGCAGTACTTC.

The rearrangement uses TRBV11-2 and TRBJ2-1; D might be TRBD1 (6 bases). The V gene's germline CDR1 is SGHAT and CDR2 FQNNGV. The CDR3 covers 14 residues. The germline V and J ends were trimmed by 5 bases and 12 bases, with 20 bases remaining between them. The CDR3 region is CASSPRPDSEGQFF. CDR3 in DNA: TGTGCCAGCAGCCCCCGTCCGGACAGCGAGGGGCAGTTCTTC. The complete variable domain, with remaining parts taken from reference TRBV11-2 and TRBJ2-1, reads EAGVAQSPRYKIIEKRQSVAFWCNPISGHATLYWYQQILGQGPKLLIQFQNNGVVDDSQLPKDRFSAERLKGVDSTLKIQPAKLEDSAVYLCASSPRPDSEGQFFGPGTRLTVL.

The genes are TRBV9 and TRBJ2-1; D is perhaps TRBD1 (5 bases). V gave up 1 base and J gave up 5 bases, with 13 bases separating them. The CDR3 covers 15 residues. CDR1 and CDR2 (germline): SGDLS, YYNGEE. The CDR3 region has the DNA TGTGCCAGCAGCGTATATGGGGCAGACCACAATGAGCAGTTCTTC. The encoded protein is CASSVYGADHNEQFF. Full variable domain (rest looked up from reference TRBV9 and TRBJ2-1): DSGVTQTPKHLITATGQRVTLRCSPRSGDLSVYWYQQSLDQGLQFLIQYYNGEERAKGNILERFSAQQFPDLHSELNLSSLELGDSALYFCASSVYGADHNEQFFGPGTRLTVL.

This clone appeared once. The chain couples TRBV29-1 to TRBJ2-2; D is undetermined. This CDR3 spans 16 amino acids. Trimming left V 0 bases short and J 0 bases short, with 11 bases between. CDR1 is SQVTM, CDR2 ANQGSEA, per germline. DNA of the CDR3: TGCAGCGTTGAAGATAGTGAGACTTCGAACACCGGGGAGCTGTTTTTT. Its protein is CSVEDSETSNTGELFF.